The 3 T cell receptor beta chains listed next were all sequenced from one sample in a study of T cell responses to AZD1222 COVID-19 vaccine. Sequencing was performed with immunoSEQ multiplex PCR; in TCRdb, only in-frame clones are kept and a portion is missing. The sample lists some 120,000 clones; about 89% were seen once. The sequencing used peripheral blood, collected on day 0 of MenACWY control vaccination. These receptors originate from an adult in good health.

The genes are TRBV19 and TRBJ1-4, with 12 nucleotides matching TRBD1. V trimming: 9 bases; J trimming: 7 bases; junction bases outside the gene matches: 12. The V gene's germline CDR1 is LNHDA and CDR2 SQIVND (reference sequence). This CDR3 comprises 16 residues. The CDR3 spells CASDIGTGGVREKLFF. DNA of the CDR3: TGTGCCAGCGACATCGGGACAGGGGGCGTGCGTGAAAAACTGTTTTTT.

V gene TRBV5-1 combines with J gene TRBJ2-1, with 11 positions matching TRBD2. The CDR3 contains 15 residues. V trimming: 4 bases; J trimming: 7 bases; junction bases outside the gene matches: 7. Germline V lookup: CDR1 SGHRS, CDR2 YFSETQ. CDR3 protein: CASSGSSGRWNEQFF. The CDR3 DNA sequence: TGCGCCAGCAGCGGCTCTAGCGGGAGGTGGAATGAGCAGTTCTTC.

This clone is a singleton in its sample. Other nucleotide sequences in the sample specify the same CDR3. The V and J genes are TRBV5-1 and TRBJ2-1, with TRBD1 matching 8 bases. The junction had 6 bases not matched to a gene; V was cut back by 2 bases and J by 5 bases. Germline CDR1 reads SGHRS; CDR2 reads YFSETQ. The CDR3 covers 15 residues. Written as DNA, the CDR3 is TGCGCCAGCAGCTTAGGCGCAGGGGGCGACAATGAGCAGTTCTTC. Translation: CASSLGAGGDNEQFF.